This T cell receptor (beta chain) was sequenced during a study of blood T cell repertoires in COVID-19 (dated by TCRdb to 2018 to 2020). A note on the overall study: Collaborator samples came from the United States, Italy and Spain and covered acute and convalescent phases of COVID-19. The material from the prospective study consisted of cDNA or gDNA derived from T cells, B-cell-depleted T cells, or PBMCs. Subjects who had been exposed to COVID-19, were actively infected with it, or had recovered from it provided the deeply sampled blood TCRbeta repertoires that made up the dataset. A freely available public database, intended as a resource for researchers studying the immune response to SARS-CoV-2, is where the repertoires were released. Samples were obtained from the ongoing ImmuneRACE study (first 160 participants) and from about 1,300 subjects provided by 6 global collaborators. Nearly every sample came with metadata listing a de-identified subject ID, COVID-19 status, age in years and sex. Where HLA class I and class II types were available, the types were taken from metadata supplied by the sample provider, not from assay-based typing. What the authors observed across the whole study: Clinical and demographic metadata were provided uncurated, with the amount varying by source and participant.

Participants in the prospective study were aged about 18 to 95 years, lived in under 30 United States geographic areas, and enrolled through a virtual design. In the prospective study, participants were assigned to cohorts based on the clinical history participants reported in a screening survey and a study questionnaire. In the prospective study, whole blood, serum and a nasopharyngeal or oropharyngeal swab were collected from each participant by mobile phlebotomists. Participants in the prospective study had the option to provide additional blood draws and questionnaires over a roughly two-month period. Before DNA extraction, prospective study blood samples were shipped either frozen or at room temperature. V lost 5 bases and J lost 2 bases, and the count of bases not matched to a germline gene is 3. The germline V gene (reference sequence) sets CDR1 to LNHDA and CDR2 to SQIVND. Counted from cysteine to phenylalanine, this CDR3 has 15 amino acids. Only the CDR3 DNA is retained, 45 bases long and in frame from the first base.

Details on this clone: Which antigen it targets is not known. No base-level quality is on record; no much larger clone is a single base apart.

TCRbeta CDR3 regions were amplified from genomic DNA by means of the immunoSEQ Assay, a bias-controlled multiplex PCR. The paper's processing steps were these. The number of nucleated cells in each sample was estimated by amplification of reference gene primers within the assay. To quantify the absolute abundance of each unique TCRbeta CDR3 rearrangement, sequence reads were collapsed and filtered. For each sample, productive Simpson clonality was calculated as the square root of Simpson's diversity index across productive rearrangements. This immuneACCESS table, as held by TCRdb, lists in-frame sequences with V and J called but not all clones. Of the missing ones, under half trace to an unresolved V gene in checked studies; the others have no known cause. D and trimming were read from the DNA, whereas the V and J calls and clone size are those reported in that table. Across this sample there are 120,000 to 150,000 clones, with 84% seen only once. The top ten hold 5.5% of the sample.

The specimen sequenced was PBMCs or T cells enriched from blood (not recorded which). This receptor was identified in a man aged 35 to 55 with acute COVID-19. The V gene is TRBV19 and the J gene is TRBJ2-3; a stretch of 11 junction bases matches TRBD1. The CDR3 sequence is CASSGTGGSTDTQYF. The DNA reads TGTGCCAGTAGTGGGACAGGGGGTTCCACAGATACGCAGTATTTT.